This T cell receptor beta chain was retrieved from a study of cytomegalovirus exposure and HLA in healthy donors. Donors had nominal health at sampling but likely had unrecorded immune exposures. The PCR contained 60 Vbeta and 13 Jbeta primers. The protocol was immunoSEQ multiplex PCR, while the TCRdb copy is restricted to in-frame clones and leaves out a portion. The sample holds 200,000 to 250,000 clones, about 89% seen once. The V and J ends lost 2 bases and 10 bases respectively, with 15 bases between them. Germline V gene data show CDR1 as MNHNY and CDR2 as SVGAGI (reference sequence). CDR3 length: 14 residues. Details on this clone: No antigen is known for it.

Study conclusions and caveats: About 87% or about 30% of the time was how often most TCR beta V segments were productive, according to an earlier analysis. With later analysis, a missense DCLRE1C variant became linked to TCR beta V- and J-gene trimming. Among TCR beta chains of equal frequency, HLA-associated ones were more clonally expanded in a later analysis.

The sample taken for sequencing was PBMCs. The V and J genes are TRBV6-6 and TRBJ2-1; D is possibly TRBD2 (5 bases). The origin of this receptor is a woman aged 18 to 35 in good health and CMV-seronegative. The CDR3 nucleotides are TGTGCCAGCAGTTACGGAGAGGGAGTAGGAGAGCAGTTCTTC. Its protein is CASSYGEGVGEQFF.